This T cell receptor (beta chain) came from a study of TIL therapy for anti-PD-1-resistant metastatic lung cancer. Study details: Tumors were harvested before any PD-1/PD-L1 blockade. Half of patients were current or former smokers. By whole-exome sequencing, median non-synonymous tumor mutation burden was more than 1.2 mutations per megabase.

Looked up from germline, CDR1 is SGHTA and CDR2 is FQGTGA. The CDR3 spans 19 residues. V dropped 5 bases and J dropped 2; count of bases not matched to a gene: 11. The libraries were made with immunoSEQ v3. Repertoires were generated with immunoSEQ multiplex PCR, while TCRdb's copy carries only in-frame clones and drops some. The profile shows over 20,000 clones, 60% to 85% of them singletons. The time point is: pre-treatment sample, taken before nivolumab and TIL therapy. This clonotype was obtained from a person aged 25 to 80 with non-small cell lung cancer. The V gene is TRBV7-3, the J gene TRBJ2-3; TRBD2 agrees at 15 bases. The input for sequencing was blood, taken at baseline. CDR3 protein: CASSPLRTSGGAPTDTQYF. The DNA of the CDR3 is TGTGCCAGCAGCCCCCTCCGGACTAGCGGGGGGGCCCCCACAGATACGCAGTATTTT.